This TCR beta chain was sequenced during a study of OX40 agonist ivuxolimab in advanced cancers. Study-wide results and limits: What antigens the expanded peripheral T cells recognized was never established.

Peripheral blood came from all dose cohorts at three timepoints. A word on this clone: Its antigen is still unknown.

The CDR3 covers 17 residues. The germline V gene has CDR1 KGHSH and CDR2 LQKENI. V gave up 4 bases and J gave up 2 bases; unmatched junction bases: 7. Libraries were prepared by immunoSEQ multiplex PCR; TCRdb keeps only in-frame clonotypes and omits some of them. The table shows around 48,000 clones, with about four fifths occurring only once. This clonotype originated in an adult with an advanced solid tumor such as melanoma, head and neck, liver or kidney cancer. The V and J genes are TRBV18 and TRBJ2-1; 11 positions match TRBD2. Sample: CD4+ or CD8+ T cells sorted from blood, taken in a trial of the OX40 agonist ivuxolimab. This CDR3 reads CASSLTTSGTPYNEQFF. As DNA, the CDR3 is TGTGCCAGCTCACTGACGACTAGCGGGACACCCTACAATGAGCAGTTCTTC.